This T cell receptor beta chain was observed in a study of blood T cell repertoires in COVID-19. With V trimmed by 4 bases and J by 3 bases, 7 bases remained unmatched. The CDR3 loop spans 14 amino acids. Germline CDR1 and CDR2: SGHNT and YYREEE (reference sequence). Method: immunoSEQ multiplex PCR; TCRdb's copy keeps in-frame clones and lacks some. The sample has approximately 250,000 clones, about 82% seen once. The V call is TRBV5-4, the J call TRBJ2-7; TRBD1 matches 7 bases. This receptor was identified in a woman between 45 and 60 years old with acute COVID-19. The specimen was PBMCs or T cells enriched from blood (not recorded which). CDR3 protein: CASSETGSFYEQYF. CDR3 DNA sequence: TGTGCCAGCAGCGAGACAGGGTCCTTCTACGAGCAGTACTTC.